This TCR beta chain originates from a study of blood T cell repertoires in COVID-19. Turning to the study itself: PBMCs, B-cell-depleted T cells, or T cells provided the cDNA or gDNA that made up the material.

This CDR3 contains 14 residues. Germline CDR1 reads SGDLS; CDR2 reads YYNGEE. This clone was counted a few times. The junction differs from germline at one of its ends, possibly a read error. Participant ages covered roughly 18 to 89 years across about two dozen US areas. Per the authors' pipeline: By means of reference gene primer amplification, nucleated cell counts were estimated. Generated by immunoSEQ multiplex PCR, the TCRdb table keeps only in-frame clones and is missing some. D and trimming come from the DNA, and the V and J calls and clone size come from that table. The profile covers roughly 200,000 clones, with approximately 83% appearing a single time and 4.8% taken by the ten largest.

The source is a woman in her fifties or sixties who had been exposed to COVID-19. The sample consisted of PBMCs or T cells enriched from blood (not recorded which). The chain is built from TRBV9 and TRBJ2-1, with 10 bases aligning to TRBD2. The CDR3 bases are TGTGCCAGCAGCGTAGAGGCTAGCGGGGGCGATACCATCTTC. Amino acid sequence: CASSVEASGGDTIF. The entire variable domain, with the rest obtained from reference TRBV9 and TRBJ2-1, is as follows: DSGVTQTPKHLITATGQRVTLRCSPRSGDLSVYWYQQSLDQGLQFLIQYYNGEERAKGNILERFSAQQFPDLHSELNLSSLELGDSALYFCASSVEASGGDTIFGPGTRLTVL.